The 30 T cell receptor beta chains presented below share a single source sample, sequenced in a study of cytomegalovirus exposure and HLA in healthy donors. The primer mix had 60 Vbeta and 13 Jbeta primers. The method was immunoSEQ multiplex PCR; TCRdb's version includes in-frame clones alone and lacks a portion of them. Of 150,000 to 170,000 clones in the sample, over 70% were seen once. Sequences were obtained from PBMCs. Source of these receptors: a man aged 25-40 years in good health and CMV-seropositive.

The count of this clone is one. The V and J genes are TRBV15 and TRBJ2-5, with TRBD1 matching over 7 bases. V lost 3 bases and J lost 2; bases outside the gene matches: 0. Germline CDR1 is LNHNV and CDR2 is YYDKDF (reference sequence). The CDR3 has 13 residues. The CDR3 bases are TGTGCCACCAGCAGGGACAGGCAAGAGACCCAGTACTTC. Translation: CATSRDRQETQYF.

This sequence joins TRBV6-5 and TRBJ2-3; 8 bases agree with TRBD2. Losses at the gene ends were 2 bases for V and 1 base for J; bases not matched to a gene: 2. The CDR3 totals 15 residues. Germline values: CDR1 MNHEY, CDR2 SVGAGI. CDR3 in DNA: TGTGCCAGCAGTTACGCGGGAGGAGGCACAGATACGCAGTATTTT. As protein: CASSYAGGGTDTQYF.

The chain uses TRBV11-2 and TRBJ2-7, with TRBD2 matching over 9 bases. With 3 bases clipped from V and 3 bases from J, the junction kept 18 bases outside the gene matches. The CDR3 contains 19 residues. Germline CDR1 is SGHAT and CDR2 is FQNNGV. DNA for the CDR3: TGTGCCAGCAGCTTCGGACAGGTGACCGGGGCTAGCGGGGTCTACGAGCAGTACTTC. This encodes CASSFGQVTGASGVYEQYF. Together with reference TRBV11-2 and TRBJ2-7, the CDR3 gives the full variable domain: EAGVAQSPRYKIIEKRQSVAFWCNPISGHATLYWYQQILGQGPKLLIQFQNNGVVDDSQLPKDRFSAERLKGVDSTLKIQPAKLEDSAVYLCASSFGQVTGASGVYEQYFGPGTRLTVT.

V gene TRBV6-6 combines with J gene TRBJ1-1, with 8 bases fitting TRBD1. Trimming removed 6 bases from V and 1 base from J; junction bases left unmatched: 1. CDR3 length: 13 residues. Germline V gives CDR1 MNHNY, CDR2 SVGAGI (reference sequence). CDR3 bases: TGTGCCAGCAGGGGACAGGCGAACACTGAAGCTTTCTTT. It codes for CASRGQANTEAFF.

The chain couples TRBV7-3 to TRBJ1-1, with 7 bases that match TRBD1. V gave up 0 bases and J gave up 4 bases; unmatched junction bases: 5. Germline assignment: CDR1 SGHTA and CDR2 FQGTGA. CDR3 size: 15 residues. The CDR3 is CASSLTLQGRTEAFF. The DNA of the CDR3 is TGTGCCAGCAGCTTAACGTTACAGGGGCGCACTGAAGCTTTCTTT. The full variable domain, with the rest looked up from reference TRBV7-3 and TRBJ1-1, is GAGVSQTPSNKVTEKGKYVELRCDPISGHTALYWYRQSLGQGPEFLIYFQGTGAADDSGLPNDRFFAVRPEGSVSTLKIQRTERGDSAVYLCASSLTLQGRTEAFFGQGTRLTVV.

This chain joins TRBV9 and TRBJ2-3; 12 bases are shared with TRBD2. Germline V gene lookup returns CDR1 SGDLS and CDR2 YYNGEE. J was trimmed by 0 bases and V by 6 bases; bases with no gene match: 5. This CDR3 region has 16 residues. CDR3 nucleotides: TGTGCCAGCACCTTGGGGACTAGCGGGAGCACAGATACGCAGTATTTT. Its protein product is CASTLGTSGSTDTQYF.

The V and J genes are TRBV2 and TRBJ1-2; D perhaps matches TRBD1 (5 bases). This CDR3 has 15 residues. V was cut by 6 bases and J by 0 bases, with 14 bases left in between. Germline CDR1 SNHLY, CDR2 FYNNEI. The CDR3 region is CASRPTALSNYGYTF. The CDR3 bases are TGTGCCAGCAGGCCGACAGCTCTCTCTAACTATGGCTACACCTTC.

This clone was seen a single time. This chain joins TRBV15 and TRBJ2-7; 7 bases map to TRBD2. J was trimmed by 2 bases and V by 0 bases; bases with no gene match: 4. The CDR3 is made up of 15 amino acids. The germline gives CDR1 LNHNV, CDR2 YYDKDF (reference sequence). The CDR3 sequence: CATSRDWTRTYEQYF. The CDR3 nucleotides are TGTGCCACCAGCAGAGATTGGACTAGGACCTACGAGCAGTACTTC.

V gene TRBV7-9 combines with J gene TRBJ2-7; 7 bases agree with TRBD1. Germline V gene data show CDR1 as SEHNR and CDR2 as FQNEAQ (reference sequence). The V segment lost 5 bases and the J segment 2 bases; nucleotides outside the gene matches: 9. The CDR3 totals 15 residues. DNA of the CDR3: TGTGCCAGCAGCCCCGGCTGGGACAGTGCCTACGAGCAGTACTTC. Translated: CASSPGWDSAYEQYF.

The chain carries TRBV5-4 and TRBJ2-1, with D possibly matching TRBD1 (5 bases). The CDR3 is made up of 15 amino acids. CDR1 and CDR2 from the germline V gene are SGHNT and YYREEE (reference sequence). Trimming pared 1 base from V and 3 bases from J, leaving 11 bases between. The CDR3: CASSLTGENYNEQFF. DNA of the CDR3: TGTGCCAGCAGCTTGACAGGAGAAAACTACAATGAGCAGTTCTTC.

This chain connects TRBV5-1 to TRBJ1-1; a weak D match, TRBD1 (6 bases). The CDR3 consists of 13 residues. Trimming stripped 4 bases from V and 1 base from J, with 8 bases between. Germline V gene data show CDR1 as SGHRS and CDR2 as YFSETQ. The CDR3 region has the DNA TGCGCCAGCAGCGGACAGCGGAACACTGAAGCTTTCTTT. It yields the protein CASSGQRNTEAFF. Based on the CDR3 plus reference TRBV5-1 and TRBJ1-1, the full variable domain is KAGVTQTPRYLIKTRGQQVTLSCSPISGHRSVSWYQQTPGQGLQFLFEYFSETQRNKGNFPGRFSGRQFSNSRSEMNVSTLELGDSALYLCASSGQRNTEAFFGQGTRLTVV.

CDR3 bases: TGTGCCAGCAGTACCTGGACTCTTGCCTACGAGCAGTACTTC. Translated: CASSTWTLAYEQYF. The rearrangement links TRBV5-6 to TRBJ2-5, with D maybe TRBD2 (5 bases). The DNA end is a closer match to TRBJ2-7, so the J assignment may be wrong. This CDR3 is built from 14 residues. Germline V CDR1 and CDR2: SGHDT, YYEEEE.

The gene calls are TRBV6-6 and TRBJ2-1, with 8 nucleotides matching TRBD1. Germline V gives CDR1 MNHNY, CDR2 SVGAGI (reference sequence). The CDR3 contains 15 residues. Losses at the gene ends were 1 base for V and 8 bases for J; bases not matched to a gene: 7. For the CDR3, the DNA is TGTGCCAGCAGTTACTACCCCGACAGGGGCGATGAGCAGTTCTTC. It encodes CASSYYPDRGDEQFF.

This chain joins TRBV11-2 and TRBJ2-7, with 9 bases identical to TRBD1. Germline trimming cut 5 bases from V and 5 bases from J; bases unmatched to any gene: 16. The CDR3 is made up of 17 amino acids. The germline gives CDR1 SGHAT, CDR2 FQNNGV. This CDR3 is CASSNKMGTGMDHEQYF. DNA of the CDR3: TGTGCCAGCAGCAATAAGATGGGGACAGGGATGGACCACGAGCAGTACTTC.

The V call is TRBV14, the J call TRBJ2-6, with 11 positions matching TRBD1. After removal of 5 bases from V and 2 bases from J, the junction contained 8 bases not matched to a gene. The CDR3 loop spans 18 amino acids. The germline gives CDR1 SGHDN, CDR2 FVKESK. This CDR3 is CASSSDRGLVAGANVLTF. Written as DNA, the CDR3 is TGTGCCAGCAGCTCGGACAGGGGGCTAGTAGCTGGGGCCAACGTCCTGACTTTC.

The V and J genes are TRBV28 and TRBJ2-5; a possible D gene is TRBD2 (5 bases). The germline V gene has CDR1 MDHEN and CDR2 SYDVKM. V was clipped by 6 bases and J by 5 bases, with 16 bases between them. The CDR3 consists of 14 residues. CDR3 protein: CASSTLTERETQYF. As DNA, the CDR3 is TGTGCCAGCAGCACACTTACAGAGCGGGAGACCCAGTACTTC.

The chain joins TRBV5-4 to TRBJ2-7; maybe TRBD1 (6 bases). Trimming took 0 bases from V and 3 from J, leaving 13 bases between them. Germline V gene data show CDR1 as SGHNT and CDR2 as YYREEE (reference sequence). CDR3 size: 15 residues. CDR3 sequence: CASSLGPGALYEQYF. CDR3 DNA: TGTGCCAGCAGCTTGGGCCCAGGGGCCCTCTACGAGCAGTACTTC. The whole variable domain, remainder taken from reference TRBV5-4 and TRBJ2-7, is ETGVTQSPTHLIKTRGQQVTLRCSSQSGHNTVSWYQQALGQGPQFIFQYYREEENGRGNFPPRFSGLQFPNYSSELNVNALELDDSALYLCASSLGPGALYEQYFGPGTRLTVT.

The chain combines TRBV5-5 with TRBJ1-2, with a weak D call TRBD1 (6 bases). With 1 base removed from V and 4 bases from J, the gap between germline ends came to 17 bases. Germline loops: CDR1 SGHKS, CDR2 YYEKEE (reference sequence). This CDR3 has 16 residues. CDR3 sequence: CASSLLVLNRVYGYTF. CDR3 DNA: TGTGCCAGCAGCTTGTTAGTGCTGAACAGGGTCTATGGCTACACCTTC. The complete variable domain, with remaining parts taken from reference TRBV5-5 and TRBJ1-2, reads DAGVTQSPTHLIKTRGQQVTLRCSPISGHKSVSWYQQVLGQGPQFIFQYYEKEERGRGNFPDRFSARQFPNYSSELNVNALLLGDSALYLCASSLLVLNRVYGYTFGSGTRLTVV.

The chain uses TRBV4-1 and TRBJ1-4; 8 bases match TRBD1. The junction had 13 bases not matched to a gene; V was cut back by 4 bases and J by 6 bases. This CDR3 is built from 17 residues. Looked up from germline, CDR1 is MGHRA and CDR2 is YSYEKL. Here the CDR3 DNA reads TGCGCCAGCAGCCGAGGACAGGGAAGTGTATACGATGAAAAACTGTTTTTT. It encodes CASSRGQGSVYDEKLFF.

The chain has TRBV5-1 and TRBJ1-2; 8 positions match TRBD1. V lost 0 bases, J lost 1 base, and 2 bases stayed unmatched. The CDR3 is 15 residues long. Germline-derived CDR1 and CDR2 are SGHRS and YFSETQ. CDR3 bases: TGCGCCAGCAGCTTGGGGACAGGGCTTAACTATGGCTACACCTTC. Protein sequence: CASSLGTGLNYGYTF.

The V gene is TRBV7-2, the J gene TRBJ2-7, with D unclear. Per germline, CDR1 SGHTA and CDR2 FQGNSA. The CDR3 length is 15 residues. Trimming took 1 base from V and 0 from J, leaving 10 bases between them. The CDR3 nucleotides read TGTGCCAGCAGCTTAGATCGCTTTAGCTCCTACGAGCAGTACTTC. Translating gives CASSLDRFSSYEQYF. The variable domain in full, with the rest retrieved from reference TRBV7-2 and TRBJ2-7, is GAGVSQSPSNKVTEKGKDVELRCDPISGHTALYWYRQSLGQGLEFLIYFQGNSAPDKSGLPSDRFSAERTGGSVSTLTIQRTQQEDSAVYLCASSLDRFSSYEQYFGPGTRLTVT.

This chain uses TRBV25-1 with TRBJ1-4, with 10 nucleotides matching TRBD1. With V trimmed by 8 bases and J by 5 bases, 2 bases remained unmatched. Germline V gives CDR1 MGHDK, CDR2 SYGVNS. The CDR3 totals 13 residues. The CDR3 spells CASGGQGNEKLFF. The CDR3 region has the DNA TGTGCCAGCGGGGGACAGGGGAATGAAAAACTGTTTTTT.

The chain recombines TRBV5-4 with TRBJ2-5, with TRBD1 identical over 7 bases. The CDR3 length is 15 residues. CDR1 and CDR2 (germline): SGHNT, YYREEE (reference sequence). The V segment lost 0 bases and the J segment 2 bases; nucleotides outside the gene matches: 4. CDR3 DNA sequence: TGTGCCAGCAGCTTGGCCGGGACAGTACAAGAGACCCAGTACTTC. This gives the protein CASSLAGTVQETQYF. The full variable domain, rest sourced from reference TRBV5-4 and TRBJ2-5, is ETGVTQSPTHLIKTRGQQVTLRCSSQSGHNTVSWYQQALGQGPQFIFQYYREEENGRGNFPPRFSGLQFPNYSSELNVNALELDDSALYLCASSLAGTVQETQYFGPGTRLLVL.

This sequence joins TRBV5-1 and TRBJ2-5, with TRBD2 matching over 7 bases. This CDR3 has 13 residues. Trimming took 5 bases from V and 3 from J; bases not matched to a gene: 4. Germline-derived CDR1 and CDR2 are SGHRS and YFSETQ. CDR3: CASRLALEETQYF. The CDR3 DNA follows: TGCGCCAGCAGACTAGCGCTGGAAGAGACCCAGTACTTC.

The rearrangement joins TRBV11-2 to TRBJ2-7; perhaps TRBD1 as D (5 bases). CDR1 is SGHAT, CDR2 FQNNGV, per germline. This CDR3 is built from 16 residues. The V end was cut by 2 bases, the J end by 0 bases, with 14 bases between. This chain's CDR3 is CASSLSLTESSYEQYF. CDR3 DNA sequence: TGTGCCAGCAGCTTAAGCTTGACAGAAAGCTCCTACGAGCAGTACTTC.

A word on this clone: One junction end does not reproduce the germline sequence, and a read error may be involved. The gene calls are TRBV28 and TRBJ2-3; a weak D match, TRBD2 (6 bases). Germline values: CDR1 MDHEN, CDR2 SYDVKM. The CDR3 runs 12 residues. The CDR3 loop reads CASSATGTQPNF. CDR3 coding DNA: TGTGCCAGCAGTGCAACCGGGACTCAGCCAAATTTT.

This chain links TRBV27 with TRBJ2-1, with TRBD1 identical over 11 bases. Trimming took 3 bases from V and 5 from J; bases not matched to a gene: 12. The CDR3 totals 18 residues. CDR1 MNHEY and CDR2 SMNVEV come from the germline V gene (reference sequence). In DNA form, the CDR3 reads TGTGCCAGCAGTTTCTGGACAGGGGGCGGTGGAGTAAACAATGAGCAGTTCTTC. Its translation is CASSFWTGGGGVNNEQFF.

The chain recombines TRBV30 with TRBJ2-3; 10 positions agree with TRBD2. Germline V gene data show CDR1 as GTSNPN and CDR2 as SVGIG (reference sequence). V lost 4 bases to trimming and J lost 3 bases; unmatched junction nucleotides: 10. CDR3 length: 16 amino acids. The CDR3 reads CAWTLAGAPQTDTQYF. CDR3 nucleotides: TGTGCCTGGACGCTAGCGGGAGCCCCACAAACAGATACGCAGTATTTT.

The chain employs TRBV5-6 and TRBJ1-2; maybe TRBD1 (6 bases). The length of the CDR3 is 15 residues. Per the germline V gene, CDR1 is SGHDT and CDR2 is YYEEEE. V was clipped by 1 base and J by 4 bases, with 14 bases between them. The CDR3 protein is CASSLRAGASYGYTF. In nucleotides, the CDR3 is TGTGCCAGCAGCTTGAGGGCAGGGGCGTCCTATGGCTACACCTTC.

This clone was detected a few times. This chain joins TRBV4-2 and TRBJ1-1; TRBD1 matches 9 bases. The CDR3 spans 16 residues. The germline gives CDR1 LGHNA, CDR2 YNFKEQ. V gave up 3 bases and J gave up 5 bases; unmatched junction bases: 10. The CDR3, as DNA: TGTGCCAGCAGCCAGGGACCGGGACAGGGAATAACTGAAGCTTTCTTT. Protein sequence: CASSQGPGQGITEAFF.